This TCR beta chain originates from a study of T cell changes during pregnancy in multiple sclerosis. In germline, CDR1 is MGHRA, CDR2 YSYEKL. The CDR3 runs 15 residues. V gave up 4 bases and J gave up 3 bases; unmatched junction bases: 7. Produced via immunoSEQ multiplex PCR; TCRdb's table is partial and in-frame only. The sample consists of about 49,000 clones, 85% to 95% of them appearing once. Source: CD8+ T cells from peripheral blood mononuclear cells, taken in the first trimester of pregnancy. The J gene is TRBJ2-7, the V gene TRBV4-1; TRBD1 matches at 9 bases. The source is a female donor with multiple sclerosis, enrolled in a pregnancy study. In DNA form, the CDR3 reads TGCGCCAGCAGCCGGACGACAGGGGGGCTCTACGAGCAGTACTTC. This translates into CASSRTTGGLYEQYF.